The present T cell receptor beta chain was sequenced within a study of neurological immune-mediated disorders. The wider study: The roughly 35 patients with multiple sclerosis comprised around 30 relapsing-remitting cases and 3 secondary progressive cases. Whole-study results and caveats: One related-CDR3 cluster, identified by phylogenetic grouping, held the repertoires of 18 of 34 multiple sclerosis patients and was a possible signature. The study found no CDR3 amino acid sequences shared by expanded clones across subjects, suggesting private repertoires in all groups.

V was pared by 0 bases and J by 3 bases, with 7 bases of the junction left unmatched. Germline CDR1 SGHVS, CDR2 FQNEAQ. The CDR3 is 16 amino acids. The cDNA was synthesized by 5'RACE incorporating 10-nucleotide random UMIs. MiXCR, run by TCRdb on the 5' RACE reads, gives a single entry per CDR3 protein. Of roughly 17,000 distinct CDR3 sequences listed, 2% to 3% are singletons. Many counts were recorded for this clonotype. Its antigen is still unknown. The chain couples TRBV7-8 to TRBJ1-1; 7 bases map to TRBD1. The sequencing input was PBMCs. The clonotype comes from a woman younger than 35 with multiple sclerosis. The CDR3 is CASSLAVGRGDTEAFF. Here the CDR3 DNA reads TGTGCCAGCAGCTTAGCGGTTGGCAGGGGGGACACTGAAGCTTTCTTT.